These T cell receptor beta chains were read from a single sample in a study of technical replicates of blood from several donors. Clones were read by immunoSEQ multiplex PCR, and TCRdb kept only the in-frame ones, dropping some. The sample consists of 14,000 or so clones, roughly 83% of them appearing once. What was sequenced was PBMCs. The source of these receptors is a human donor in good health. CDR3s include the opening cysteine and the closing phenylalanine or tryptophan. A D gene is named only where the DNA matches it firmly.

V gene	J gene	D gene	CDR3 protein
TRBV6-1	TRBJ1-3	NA	CASSEGAYRAEPCRF
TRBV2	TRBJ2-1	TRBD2	CASNNRAGENNEQFF
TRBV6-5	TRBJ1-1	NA	CATAPGLAFPTEAFF
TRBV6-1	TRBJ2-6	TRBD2	CASSEALAGSSGANVLTF
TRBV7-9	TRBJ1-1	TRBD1	CASSLGAGGSGTEAFF
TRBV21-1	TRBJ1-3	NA	CASSKERRAPDSGNTIYF
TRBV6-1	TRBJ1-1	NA	CASSFQKNTEAFF
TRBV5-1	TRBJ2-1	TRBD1	CASQKTGSSYNEQFF
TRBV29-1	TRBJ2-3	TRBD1	CSVQTGGTDTQYF
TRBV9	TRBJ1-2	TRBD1	CASSSGTGTPPGYGYTF
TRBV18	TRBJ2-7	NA	CASSPRQVGSYEQYF
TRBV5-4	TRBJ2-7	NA	CASTPGGTTYEQYF
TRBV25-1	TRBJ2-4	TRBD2	CASSEWGGDLNIQYF
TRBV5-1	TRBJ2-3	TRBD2	CASSLARGGALADTQYF
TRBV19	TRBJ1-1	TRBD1	CASSRDRVGTEAFF
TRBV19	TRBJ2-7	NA	CASSNRDNTYEQYF
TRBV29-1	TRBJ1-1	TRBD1	CSVNRDRGAEAFF
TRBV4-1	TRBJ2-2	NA	CASSQPGTLNTGELFF
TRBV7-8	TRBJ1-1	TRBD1	CASSLAAGQAEAFF
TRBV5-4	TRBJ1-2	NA	CASSLGDFFNYGYTF
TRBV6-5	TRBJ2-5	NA	CASSSTPGVQETQYF